This is a list of T cell receptor beta chains from one sample in a study of Ad26.COV2.S vaccination and SARS-CoV-2 variants. This table comes from immunoSEQ multiplex PCR, and its TCRdb copy is limited to in-frame clones, with some not included. The data contain hundreds of thousands of clones, 80% to 90% of them singletons. Sequencing was performed on peripheral blood, taken in a trial of Ad26.COV2.S vaccine versus placebo. The source is a person between 18 and 59 years old who received the Ad26.COV2.S COVID-19 vaccine or a placebo. CDR3s include the opening cysteine and the closing phenylalanine or tryptophan. Fields, in order: clone size, J gene, D gene, V gene, CDR3 protein, CDR3 DNA. A D gene is named only where the DNA matches it firmly. Clone size is not always given. Where it is, it says once, few, many or a class for expanded clones.

once | TRBJ2-3 | . | TRBV10-3 | CAISESSGIDTQYF | TGTGCCATCAGTGAGTCATCAGGCATAGATACGCAGTATTTT
. | TRBJ2-2 | . | TRBV29-1 | CSVPGATGELFF | TGCAGCGTTCCAGGGGCGACCGGGGAGCTGTTTTTT
. | TRBJ2-3 | . | TRBV3-1/TRBV3-2 | CASSQTPPGQNTDTQYF | TGTGCCAGCAGCCAAACTCCCCCGGGACAAAACACAGATACGCAGTATTTT
. | TRBJ1-1 | . | TRBV5-1 | CASSLATRDTEAFF | TGCGCCAGCAGCTTGGCCACTCGGGACACTGAAGCTTTCTTT
once | TRBJ2-5 | TRBD2 | TRBV6-5 | CASSYTRLAGETQYF | TGTGCCAGCAGTTACACCCGACTAGCGGGGGAGACCCAGTACTTC
. | TRBJ1-1 | . | TRBV10-1 | CASSDTTTENTEAFF | TGCGCCAGCAGTGACACTACGACAGAGAACACTGAAGCTTTCTTT
. | TRBJ2-3 | TRBD1 | TRBV24-1 | CATSDPRQGASRDTQYF | TGTGCCACCAGTGATCCGCGACAGGGGGCCTCGCGGGATACGCAGTATTTT
few | TRBJ2-1 | TRBD2 | TRBV5-4 | CASSPRTSGSDNEQFF | TGTGCCAGCAGCCCCCGGACTAGCGGGAGTGACAATGAGCAGTTCTTC
. | TRBJ2-6 | . | TRBV19 | CASKDGGAGANVLTF | TGTGCCAGTAAAGATGGGGGAGCAGGGGCCAACGTCCTGACTTTC
. | TRBJ2-1 | TRBD2 | TRBV9 | CASSPTGRGGFYEQFF | TGTGCCAGCAGCCCCACGGGGCGGGGGGGCTTCTATGAGCAGTTCTTC
. | TRBJ1-4 | . | TRBV11-2 | CASSSGGAEKLFF | TGTGCCAGCAGCTCCGGGGGGGCTGAAAAACTGTTTTTT
. | TRBJ1-1 | . | TRBV19 | CASSIAHGGGRGAFF | TGTGCCAGTAGTATAGCCCACGGCGGGGGAAGGGGAGCTTTCTTT
. | TRBJ2-1 | . | TRBV4-2 | CASSQAGRGSYNEQFF | TGTGCCAGCAGCCAAGCGGGACGCGGCTCCTACAATGAGCAGTTCTTC
. | TRBJ1-4 | . | TRBV4-3 | CASSQYQGRGASGKLFF | TGCGCCAGCAGCCAATACCAAGGGCGGGGGGCCAGTGGAAAACTGTTTTTT
. | TRBJ2-1 | TRBD1 | TRBV25-1 | CASSETRQGDNEQFF | TGTGCCAGCAGTGAAACGCGACAGGGAGACAATGAGCAGTTCTTC
. | TRBJ2-7 | . | TRBV5-1 | CASSLGTTREQYF | TGCGCCAGCAGCTTGGGAACTACCAGGGAGCAGTACTTC
. | TRBJ1-1 | . | TRBV28 | CASSLLSAGAFF | TGTGCCAGCAGTTTATTGTCAGCCGGCGCTTTCTTT
. | TRBJ1-3 | . | TRBV25-1 | CASRGDFISGNTIYF | TGTGCCAGCAGAGGGGACTTTATCTCTGGAAACACCATATATTTT
once | TRBJ1-2 | TRBD1 | TRBV7-9 | CASSLEAGGAKGYTF | TGTGCCAGCAGCTTAGAGGCAGGGGGCGCAAAGGGCTACACCTTC
. | TRBJ2-2 | . | TRBV9 | CASSAYLTGELFF | TGTGCCAGCAGCGCCTATTTAACCGGGGAGCTGTTTTTT
. | TRBJ1-6 | . | TRBV27 | CASSLSIPAGSPLHF | TGTGCCAGCAGTTTATCGATCCCGGCGGGGTCACCCCTCCACTTT
. | TRBJ1-1 | . | TRBV6-2/TRBV6-3 | CASSYYGRSQGGTEAFF | TGTGCCAGCAGTTACTACGGGAGGTCACAGGGTGGCACTGAAGCTTTCTTT
. | TRBJ1-3 | . | TRBV12-5 | CASGVGDTIYF | TGTGCTAGTGGCGTTGGAGACACCATATATTTT
. | TRBJ2-7 | TRBD1 | TRBV6-5 | CASTRGQSPSEQYF | TGTGCCAGCACCAGGGGACAGAGCCCTAGCGAGCAGTACTTC
. | TRBJ2-2 | . | TRBV18 | CASSPSEGGTGELFF | TGTGCCAGCTCCCCCTCGGAGGGGGGGACCGGGGAGCTGTTTTTT
. | TRBJ2-7 | . | TRBV10-2 | CASSEAYEQYF | TGCGCCAGCAGTGAGGCCTACGAGCAGTACTTC
. | TRBJ1-5 | TRBD1 | TRBV29-1 | CSVGSGGRLGNQPQHF | TGCAGCGTGGGGTCAGGGGGCCGTTTGGGCAATCAGCCCCAGCATTTT
. | TRBJ2-1 | TRBD2 | TRBV6-5 | CASRPRDYSYNEQFF | TGTGCCAGCCGCCCAAGGGACTACTCCTACAATGAGCAGTTCTTC
. | TRBJ1-1 | . | TRBV6-5 | CASSPDGAPNTEAFF | TGTGCCAGCAGTCCCGACGGCGCCCCGAACACTGAAGCTTTCTTT
. | TRBJ2-1 | . | TRBV6-6 | CASTGLNEQFF | TGTGCCAGCACGGGCCTTAATGAGCAGTTCTTC
. | TRBJ2-7 | . | TRBV12-3/TRBV12-4 | CASRPGPSYEQYF | TGTGCCAGCAGACCCGGGCCGTCCTACGAGCAGTACTTC
. | TRBJ2-7 | TRBD1 | TRBV2 | CASSLQGGEQYF | TGTGCCAGCAGTCTACAGGGGGGCGAGCAGTACTTC
. | TRBJ2-7 | TRBD1 | TRBV4-1 | CASSQDATGALYEQYF | TGCGCCAGCAGCCAAGACGCGACAGGGGCCCTATACGAGCAGTACTTC
. | TRBJ2-7 | . | TRBV10-3 | CATLGSYEQYF | TGTGCCACCCTTGGCTCCTACGAGCAGTACTTC
. | TRBJ2-7 | . | TRBV19 | CASSVDRSRTYSYEQYF | TGTGCCAGTAGTGTCGACAGGTCGCGTACTTACTCCTACGAGCAGTACTTC
. | TRBJ2-7 | . | TRBV30 | CAWSRDLGSYEQYF | TGTGCCTGGAGTCGTGACCTAGGATCATACGAGCAGTACTTC
few | TRBJ2-7 | . | TRBV4-3 | CASSQAHLTSYEQYF | TGCGCCAGCAGCCAAGCCCACTTAACATCCTACGAGCAGTACTTC
. | TRBJ1-5 | . | TRBV6-6 | CASSYPVEDSNQPQHF | TGTGCCAGCAGTTACCCGGTGGAAGATAGCAATCAGCCCCAGCATTTT
. | TRBJ2-7 | TRBD1 | TRBV4-2 | CASSQVPGQVSYEQYF | TGTGCCAGCAGCCAAGTACCGGGACAGGTCTCCTACGAGCAGTACTTC
. | TRBJ2-3 | TRBD2 | TRBV6-5 | CAAVVPGLSSDTQYF | TGTGCCGCAGTGGTACCGGGACTATCATCAGATACGCAGTATTTT
few | TRBJ1-6 | . | TRBV4-1 | CASSQDLPPLHF | TGCGCCAGCAGCCAAGATCTCCCACCCCTCCACTTT
. | TRBJ2-7 | TRBD1 | TRBV7-9 | CASSSDRGFGSFEQYF | TGTGCCAGCAGCTCGGACAGGGGGTTTGGGTCATTCGAGCAGTACTTC